The entry below gives a single TCR beta chain sequence along with its context. The sample originates from a study of cytotoxic CD8 clonotypes in ibrutinib-treated CLL. Looking at the study overall: Median treatment time before response sampling was 12 months, range 6 to 36.

Some clones are missing from TCRdb's copy, which holds only in-frame ones; the method was immunoSEQ multiplex PCR. In the table there are about 86,000 clones, around 84% of which are singletons. The CDR3 is made up of 14 amino acids. CDR1 and CDR2 (germline): LNHDA, SQIVND (reference sequence). V lost 2 bases to trimming and J lost 8 bases; unmatched junction nucleotides: 3. This TCR was recovered from a human donor with chronic lymphocytic leukemia. The sequencing here drew on PBMCs, taken before ibrutinib treatment. This rearrangement joins TRBV19 to TRBJ2-1; 10 bases are a match to TRBD2. The CDR3 bases are TGTGCCAGTAGTATAAAGACTAGCGGGCATGAGCAGTTCTTC. Translated: CASSIKTSGHEQFF.